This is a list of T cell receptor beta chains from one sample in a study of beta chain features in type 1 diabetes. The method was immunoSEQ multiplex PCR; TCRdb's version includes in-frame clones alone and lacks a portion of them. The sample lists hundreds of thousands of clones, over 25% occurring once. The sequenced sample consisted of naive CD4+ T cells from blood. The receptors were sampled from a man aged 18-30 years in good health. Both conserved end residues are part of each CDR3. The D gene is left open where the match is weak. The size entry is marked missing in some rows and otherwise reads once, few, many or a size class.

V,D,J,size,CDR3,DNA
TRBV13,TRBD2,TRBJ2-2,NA,CASRSLAGTGELFF,TGTGCCAGCAGATCACTAGCGGGGACCGGGGAGCTGTTTTTT
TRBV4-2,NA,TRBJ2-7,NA,CASSQDGGTYEQYF,TGTGCCAGCAGCCAAGATGGAGGGACCTACGAGCAGTACTTC
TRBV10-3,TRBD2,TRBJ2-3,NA,CAISGTTSGHSTDTQYF,TGTGCCATCAGTGGAACGACTAGCGGCCATAGCACAGATACGCAGTATTTT
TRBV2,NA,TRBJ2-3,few,CASSVHLRKQYF,TGTGCCAGCAGTGTGCACCTCCGGAAGCAGTATTTT
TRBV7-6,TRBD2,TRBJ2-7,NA,CASSLEREFEQYF,TGTGCCAGCAGCTTAGAGCGGGAGTTCGAGCAGTACTTC
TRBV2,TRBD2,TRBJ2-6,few,CATSGSAGANVLTF,TGTGCCACTAGCGGGAGCGCCGGGGCCAACGTCCTGACTTTC
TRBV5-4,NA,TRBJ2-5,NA,CASSLDKETQYF,TGTGCCAGCAGCTTGGACAAGGAGACCCAGTACTTC
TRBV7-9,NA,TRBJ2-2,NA,CASSPRENTGELFF,TGTGCCAGCAGCCCCCGGGAGAACACCGGGGAGCTGTTTTTT
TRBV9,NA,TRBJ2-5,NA,CASSVGTGRETQYF,TGTGCCAGCAGCGTAGGAACAGGGCGAGAGACCCAGTACTTC
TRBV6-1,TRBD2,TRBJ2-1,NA,CASSRLAGVYNEQFF,TGTGCCAGCAGCAGACTAGCGGGAGTTTACAATGAGCAGTTCTTC
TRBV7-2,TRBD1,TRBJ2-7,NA,CASSGNRGRAYEQYF,TGTGCCAGCAGCGGCAACAGGGGGAGAGCCTACGAGCAGTACTTC
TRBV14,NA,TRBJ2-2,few,CASSHILAVNTGELFF,TGTGCCAGCAGCCATATCCTGGCAGTGAACACCGGGGAGCTGTTTTTT
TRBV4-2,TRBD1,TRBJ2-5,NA,CASSQVDRDETQYF,TGTGCCAGCAGCCAAGTCGACAGGGATGAGACCCAGTACTTC
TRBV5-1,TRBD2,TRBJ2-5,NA,CASTVSSGETQYF,TGCGCCAGCACGGTATCTAGCGGAGAGACCCAGTACTTC
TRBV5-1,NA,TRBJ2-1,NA,CASSLFRDRGVYNEQFF,TGCGCCAGCAGCTTGTTTAGAGACAGAGGCGTCTACAATGAGCAGTTCTTC
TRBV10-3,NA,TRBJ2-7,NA,CAISGGHEQYF,TGTGCCATATCAGGGGGGCACGAGCAGTACTTC